The sequence of this T cell receptor (beta chain) was determined in a study of cytomegalovirus exposure and HLA in healthy donors. As regards this clone: Other nucleotide sequences from this sample produce the same CDR3.

V lost 0 bases, J lost 2 bases, and 5 bases lay in between. There are 13 residues in the CDR3. Germline-derived CDR1 and CDR2 are SGHRS and YFSETQ. PCR used 60 Vbeta primers and 13 Jbeta primers. Using immunoSEQ multiplex PCR, the repertoire was profiled, and TCRdb retains in-frame clones only, with some absent. The table lists around 110,000 clones, 65% to 80% of them singletons. This clonotype was obtained from a man aged 60 to 75 in good health and CMV-seronegative. The chain couples TRBV5-1 to TRBJ2-5; no definite D call. Sequencing was performed on PBMCs. The CDR3 bases are TGCGCCAGCAGCTTGGGGCAGCAAGAGACCCAGTACTTC. As protein: CASSLGQQETQYF.